This TCR beta chain was sequenced during a study of control samples from healthy donors and cancer patients. Assay: immunoSEQ multiplex PCR; the TCRdb copy retains only in-frame clones and omits some. The sample lists over 80,000 clones; 91% were seen once. The CDR3 has 22 residues. V shed 3 bases and J shed 4 bases, with 35 bases lying between them. Per germline, CDR1 LNHDA and CDR2 SQIVND (reference sequence). The V and J genes are TRBV19 and TRBJ2-3; maybe TRBD1 (7 bases). The receptor was derived from a man aged 25 to 45 in good health. Sequencing input: blood. The CDR3 sequence: CASSIRTGSGHGPTGRPDTQYF. The CDR3 nucleotides read TGTGCCAGTAGTATTCGAACTGGGAGCGGGCATGGACCGACAGGGAGGCCAGATACGCAGTATTTT.